This entry concerns a single T cell receptor (beta chain). The antigen is unknown. PCR involved 60 Vbeta and 13 Jbeta primers. Using immunoSEQ multiplex PCR, the repertoire was profiled, and TCRdb retains in-frame clones only, with some absent. Among about 100,000 clones listed, around three quarters were seen once. The donors, nominally healthy at sampling, likely had unrecorded immune exposures. J lost 7 bases, V lost 2 bases, and 5 bases had no gene match. CDR1 MNHEY and CDR2 SMNVEV come from the germline V gene (reference sequence). This CDR3 spans 16 amino acids. The data belong to a study of cytomegalovirus exposure and HLA in healthy donors. Study-wide points: Associated with cytomegalovirus, according to the listing, were 150 to 200 TCR beta chains. The likely origin of a cluster of highly shared sequence variants was a sequencing artifact. CMV serostatus alone was available as immune exposure information.

The J gene is TRBJ1-6, the V gene TRBV27, with 10 bases identical to TRBD1. Sequencing input: PBMCs. The source of this sequence is a young woman in good health and CMV-seropositive. DNA of the CDR3: TGTGCCAGCAGTTTAAGTGTGACAGGGGGCAATTCACCCCTCCACTTT. Translating it yields CASSLSVTGGNSPLHF.